Sequencing of this TCR beta chain was carried out in a study of T cells in Graves' hyperthyroidism and ophthalmopathy (dated by TCRdb to about 2019). Looking at the study overall: Peripheral blood was sampled at the time of initial diagnosis, prior to any treatment. A discovery cohort of about 96 patients, roughly 40 with Graves' ophthalmopathy and 55 to 65 with stable Graves' hyperthyroidism, was used to find distinguishing TCR V-J signatures. Whether ophthalmopathy could be predicted prospectively was tested in an independent validation cohort made up of roughly 19 hyperthyroidism patients plus 17 patients who later progressed to ophthalmopathy. The roughly 100 discovery patients were randomly split 7:3 into training and test sets. In addition, the study compared T-cell repertoires in thyroid tissue and in blood from 6 or 7 Graves' hyperthyroidism patients. After sampling, hyperthyroidism patients received methimazole starting at 30 mg daily, and ophthalmopathy patients received high-dose intravenous methylprednisolone. TCR Vbeta CDR3 sequencing of some 140 peripheral blood samples (over 40 ophthalmopathy, 75 to 80 hyperthyroidism and roughly 17 progressor patients) is reported in the paper. The full study reports these points: Most expanded thyroid clonotypes (frequency above 0.001) were also detected in blood, suggesting blood repertoires may reflect thyroid immune responses. A model built on a 13 V-J signature distinguished ophthalmopathy from stable hyperthyroidism, reaching 85% to 90% sensitivity and about 81% specificity in cross-validation and 80%/75% in testing. In validation, progression to ophthalmopathy was predicted by the model with 55% to 71% sensitivity and around 75% specificity, a median of roughly six months before onset. No statistical method was used to fix the sample size in advance, and group allocation was not hidden from the investigators.

Ophthalmopathy patients had moderately to severely active disease, with a Clinical Activity Score of 3 or more, a NOSPECS grade of 4 or more, and a disease duration of less than 3 months. The study excluded patients with uncontrolled infections, other autoimmune diseases, pregnancy or lactation. Clinical symptoms, serum thyroxine and TRAb, thyroid ultrasound, and orbital computed tomography formed the basis for the diagnoses. Ficoll-Paque density gradient centrifugation was used to isolate PBMCs from about 10 ml of fresh peripheral blood. Total RNA was extracted using Trizol reagent, and RNA quality was assessed on an Agilent 2100 Bioanalyzer. Worth noting for this clonotype: Its binding antigen is unknown. Within one base of it there is no much larger clone, and no base qualities were kept.

The TCR beta CDR3 regions were amplified from the RNA transcripts. A first-round RT-PCR of the TCR CDR3 used the HTBI primer set with the Qiagen OneStep RT-PCR kit. Libraries were constructed in a second round of multiplex PCR, after which size selection and purification were performed. Paired-end sequencing of the libraries was performed with 100 bp reads on an Illumina HiSeq2000. Per the source publication's procedure: SOAPnuke was used to process the raw data, with reads discarded if the reads contained adapters or uncalled bases, had a mean Phred below 15, or lacked an exact constant-primer or identifier match. COPE v1.2.5 was used to merge high-quality paired reads, and clonotypes were defined as unique nucleotide sequences. Clonotypes were aligned to IMGT TRBV, TRBD and TRBJ reference segments using MiTCR v1.1. Only V-J combinations with frequency above 0.0001, covering 99.2% of repertoires, were analysed. A TCS score was defined as the ratio of F50 (clonal expansion) to E x V (chaos), with BLOSUM62-based TCRdist applied between CDR3 peptides within each V-J. Welch's t-statistics and random forest reduced fewer than 600 V-J features to 10 to 15, which were used in a naive Bayes classifier (R e1071). The public reads were quality trimmed at Q25 with fastp and then assembled into clones with MiXCR by TCRdb, keeping productive beta chains. Under each unique CDR3 protein, matching rows form one entry showing the most common genes and DNA. TCRdb, not the original authors, processed these V and J calls. Across this sample there are approximately 380,000 distinct CDR3 sequences, with approximately 18% seen only once. 40% to 45% of the sample comes from the top ten.

The CDR3 has 14 amino acids, counting the end cysteine and phenylalanine. The read is trimmed to its CDR3 DNA, 42 bases read in frame from base 1. The germline V gene (reference sequence) yields LNHDA for CDR1 and SQIVND for CDR2. Cut back by 5 bases and 0 bases, the V and J ends lie 10 bases apart. The sequence came from a man younger than 35 with Graves' ophthalmopathy. The sequence is built from TRBV19 and TRBJ1-1; the D gene is unclear. Sequencing was performed on blood. The DNA reads as follows: TGTGCCAGTAGTGGACGGCCTATGAACACTGAAGCTTTCTTT. Its translation reads: CASSGRPMNTEAFF.